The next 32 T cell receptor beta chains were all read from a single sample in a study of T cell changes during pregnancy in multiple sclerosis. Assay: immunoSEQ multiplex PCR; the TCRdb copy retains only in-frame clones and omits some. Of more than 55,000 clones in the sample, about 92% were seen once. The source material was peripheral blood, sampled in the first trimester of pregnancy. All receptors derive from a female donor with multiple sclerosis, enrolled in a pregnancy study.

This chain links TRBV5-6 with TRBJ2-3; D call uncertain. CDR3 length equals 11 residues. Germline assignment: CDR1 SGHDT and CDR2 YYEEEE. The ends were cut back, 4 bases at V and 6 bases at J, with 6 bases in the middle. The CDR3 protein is CASSALDTQYF. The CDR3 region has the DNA TGTGCCAGCAGCGCGCTTGATACGCAGTATTTT.

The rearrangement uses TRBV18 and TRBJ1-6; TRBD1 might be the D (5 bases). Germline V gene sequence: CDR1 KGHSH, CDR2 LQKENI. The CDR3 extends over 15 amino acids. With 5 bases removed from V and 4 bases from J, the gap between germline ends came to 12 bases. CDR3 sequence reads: CASSGLGGYNSPLHF. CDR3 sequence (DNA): TGTGCCAGCTCAGGTTTGGGGGGATATAATTCACCCCTCCACTTT. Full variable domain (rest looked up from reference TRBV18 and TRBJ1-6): NAGVMQNPRHLVRRRGQEARLRCSPMKGHSHVYWYRQLPEEGLKFMVYLQKENIIDESGMPKERFSAEFPKEGPSILRIQQVVRGDSAAYFCASSGLGGYNSPLHFGNGTRLTVT.

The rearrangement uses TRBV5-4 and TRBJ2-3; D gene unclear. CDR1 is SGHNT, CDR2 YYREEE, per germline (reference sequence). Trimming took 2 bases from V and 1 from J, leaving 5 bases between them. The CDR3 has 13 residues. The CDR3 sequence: CASSLTGTDTQYF. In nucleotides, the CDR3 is TGTGCCAGCAGCTTAACGGGCACAGATACGCAGTATTTT.

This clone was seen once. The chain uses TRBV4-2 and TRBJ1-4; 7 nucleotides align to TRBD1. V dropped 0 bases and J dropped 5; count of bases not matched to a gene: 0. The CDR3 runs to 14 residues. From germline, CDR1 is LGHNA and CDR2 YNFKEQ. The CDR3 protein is CASSQETGNEKLFF. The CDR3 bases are TGTGCCAGCAGCCAAGAGACAGGGAATGAAAAACTGTTTTTT.

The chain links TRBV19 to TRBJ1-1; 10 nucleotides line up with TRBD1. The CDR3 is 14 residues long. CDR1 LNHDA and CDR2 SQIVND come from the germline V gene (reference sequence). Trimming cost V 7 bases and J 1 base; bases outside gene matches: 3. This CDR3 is CASIWTGGNTEAFF. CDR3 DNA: TGTGCCAGTATTTGGACAGGGGGGAACACTGAAGCTTTCTTT.

The DNA for the CDR3 is TGCGCCAGCAGTCAATCGGGGAAGGTTAGTACAGGGGATAACAATCAGCCCCAGCATTTT. Encoded protein: CASSQSGKVSTGDNNQPQHF. The rearrangement uses TRBV23-1 and TRBJ1-5, with 7 nucleotides matching TRBD1. TRBV23-1 counts as an open reading frame of uncertain function. This CDR3 is built from 20 residues. V lost 0 bases, J lost 3 bases, and 17 bases stayed unmatched.

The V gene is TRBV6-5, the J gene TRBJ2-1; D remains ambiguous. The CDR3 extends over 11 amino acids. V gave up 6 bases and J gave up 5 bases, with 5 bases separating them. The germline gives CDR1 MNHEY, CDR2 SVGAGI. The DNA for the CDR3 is TGTGCCAGCAGGCTAAACAATGAGCAGTTCTTC. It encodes CASRLNNEQFF.

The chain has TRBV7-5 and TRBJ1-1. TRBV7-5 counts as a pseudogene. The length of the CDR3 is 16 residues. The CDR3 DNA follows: TGTGCCAGAAGCTTATGCAATGGGGAGGGGAACACTGAAGCTTTCTTT. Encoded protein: CARSLCNGEGNTEAFF.

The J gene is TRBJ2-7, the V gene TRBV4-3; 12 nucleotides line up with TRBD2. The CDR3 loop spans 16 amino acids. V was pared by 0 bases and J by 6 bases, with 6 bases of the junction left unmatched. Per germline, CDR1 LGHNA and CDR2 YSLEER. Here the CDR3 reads CASSQEPSGGAAEQYF. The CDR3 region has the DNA TGCGCCAGCAGCCAAGAGCCTAGCGGGGGGGCCGCCGAGCAGTACTTC.

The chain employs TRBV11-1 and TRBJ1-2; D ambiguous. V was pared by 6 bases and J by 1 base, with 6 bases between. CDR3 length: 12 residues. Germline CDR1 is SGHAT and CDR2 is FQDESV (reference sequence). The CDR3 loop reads CASSYSNYGYTF. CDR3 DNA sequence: TGTGCCAGCAGTTACAGTAACTATGGCTACACCTTC.

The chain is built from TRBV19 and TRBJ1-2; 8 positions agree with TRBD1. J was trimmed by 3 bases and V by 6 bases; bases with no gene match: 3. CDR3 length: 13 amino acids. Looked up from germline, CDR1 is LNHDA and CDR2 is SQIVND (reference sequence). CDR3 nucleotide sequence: TGTGCCAGTAGGGACAGGGTCGACTATGGCTACACCTTC. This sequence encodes CASRDRVDYGYTF.

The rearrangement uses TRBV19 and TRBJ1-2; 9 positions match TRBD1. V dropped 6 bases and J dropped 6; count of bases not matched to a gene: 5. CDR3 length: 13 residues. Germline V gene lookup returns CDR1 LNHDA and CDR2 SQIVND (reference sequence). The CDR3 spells CASSPTGGDGYTF. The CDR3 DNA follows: TGTGCCAGTAGCCCGACAGGGGGAGATGGCTACACCTTC.

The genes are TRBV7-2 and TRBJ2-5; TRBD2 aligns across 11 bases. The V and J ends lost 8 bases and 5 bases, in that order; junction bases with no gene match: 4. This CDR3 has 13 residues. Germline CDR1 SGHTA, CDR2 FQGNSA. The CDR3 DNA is TGTGCCAGCCTAGCGGGGGGAGCGGAGACCCAGTACTTC. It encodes CASLAGGAETQYF.

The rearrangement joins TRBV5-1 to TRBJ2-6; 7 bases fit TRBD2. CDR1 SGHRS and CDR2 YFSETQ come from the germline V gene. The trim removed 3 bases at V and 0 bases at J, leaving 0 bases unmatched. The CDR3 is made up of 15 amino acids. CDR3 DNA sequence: TGCGCCAGCAGCTGGGGGGGCTCTGGGGCCAACGTCCTGACTTTC. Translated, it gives CASSWGGSGANVLTF.

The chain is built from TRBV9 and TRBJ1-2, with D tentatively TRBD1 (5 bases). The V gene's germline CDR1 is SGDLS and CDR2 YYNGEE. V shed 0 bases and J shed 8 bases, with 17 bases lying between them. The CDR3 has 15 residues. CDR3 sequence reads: CASSVGVGTEGGYTF. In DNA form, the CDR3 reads TGTGCCAGCAGCGTAGGGGTCGGGACGGAGGGGGGCTACACCTTC.

DNA for the CDR3: TGTGCCACCAGCAGAGAATCTAGGACTAGCGGGGCGGATACGCAGTATTTT. Encoded protein: CATSRESRTSGADTQYF. This rearrangement joins TRBV15 to TRBJ2-3; TRBD2 matches 12 bases. Germline lookup yields CDR1 LNHNV and CDR2 YYDKDF (reference sequence). CDR3 size: 17 residues. V lost 0 bases to trimming and J lost 6 bases; unmatched junction nucleotides: 7.

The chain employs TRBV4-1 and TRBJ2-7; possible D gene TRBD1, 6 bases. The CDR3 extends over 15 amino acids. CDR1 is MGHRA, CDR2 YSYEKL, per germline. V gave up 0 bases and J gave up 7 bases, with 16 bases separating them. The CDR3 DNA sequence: TGCGCCAGCAGCCAAGACCAGGACAGTTCGTGGGAGCAGTACTTC. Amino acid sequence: CASSQDQDSSWEQYF.

The CDR3 is CASRSQELRIEAFF. CDR3 nucleotide sequence: TGTGCCAGCAGATCACAGGAATTACGAATCGAAGCTTTCTTT. The chain uses TRBV2 and TRBJ1-1, with a tentative D call TRBD1 (5 bases). The CDR3 is made up of 14 amino acids. CDR1 is SNHLY and CDR2 is FYNNEI in the germline V gene. Trimming shortened V by 6 bases and J by 8 bases, and 19 bases separated the two germline ends.

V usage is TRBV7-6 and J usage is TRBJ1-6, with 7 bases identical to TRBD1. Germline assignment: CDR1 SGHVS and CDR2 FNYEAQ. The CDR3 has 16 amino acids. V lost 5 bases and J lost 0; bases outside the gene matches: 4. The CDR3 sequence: CASSRGTASYNSPLHF. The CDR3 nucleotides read TGTGCCAGCAGCCGCGGGACAGCCTCCTATAATTCACCCCTCCACTTT.

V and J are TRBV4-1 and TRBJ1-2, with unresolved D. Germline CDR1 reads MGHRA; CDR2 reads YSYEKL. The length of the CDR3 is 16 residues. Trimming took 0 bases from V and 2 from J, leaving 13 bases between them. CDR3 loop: CASSQDLEGLNYGYTF. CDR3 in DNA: TGCGCCAGCAGCCAAGACTTGGAGGGCTTAAACTATGGCTACACCTTC.

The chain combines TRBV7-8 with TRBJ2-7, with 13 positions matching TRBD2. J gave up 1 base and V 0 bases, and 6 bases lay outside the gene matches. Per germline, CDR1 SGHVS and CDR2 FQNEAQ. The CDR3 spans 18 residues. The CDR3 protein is CASSLALGLAGESYEQYF. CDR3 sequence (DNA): TGTGCCAGCAGCTTAGCTTTAGGACTAGCGGGGGAGTCCTACGAGCAGTACTTC.

CDR3 in amino acids: CASSLVTVQPQHF. CDR3 nucleotides: TGTGCCAGCAGCTTAGTAACGGTTCAGCCCCAGCATTTT. The chain carries TRBV7-2 and TRBJ1-5; D uncertain. Germline V gives CDR1 SGHTA, CDR2 FQGNSA. This CDR3 has 13 residues. Trimming cost V 1 base and J 6 bases, with 7 bases left between them. The full variable domain, with the rest looked up from reference TRBV7-2 and TRBJ1-5, is GAGVSQSPSNKVTEKGKDVELRCDPISGHTALYWYRQSLGQGLEFLIYFQGNSAPDKSGLPSDRFSAERTGGSVSTLTIQRTQQEDSAVYLCASSLVTVQPQHFGDGTRLSIL.

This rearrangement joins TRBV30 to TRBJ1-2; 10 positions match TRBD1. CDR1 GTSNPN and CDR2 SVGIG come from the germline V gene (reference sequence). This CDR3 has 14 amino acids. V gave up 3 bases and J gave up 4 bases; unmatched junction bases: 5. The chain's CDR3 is CAWRATGGVYGYTF. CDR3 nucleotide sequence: TGTGCCTGGAGGGCGACAGGGGGCGTCTATGGCTACACCTTC. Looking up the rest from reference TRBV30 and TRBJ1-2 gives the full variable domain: SQTIHQWPATLVQPVGSPLSLECTVEGTSNPNLYWYRQAAGRGLQLLFYSVGIGQISSEVPQNLSASRPQDRQFILSSKKLLLSDSGFYLCAWRATGGVYGYTFGSGTRLTVV.

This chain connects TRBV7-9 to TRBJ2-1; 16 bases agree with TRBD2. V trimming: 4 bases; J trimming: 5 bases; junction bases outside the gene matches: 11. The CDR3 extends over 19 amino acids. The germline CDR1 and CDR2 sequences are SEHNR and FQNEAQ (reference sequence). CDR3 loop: CASSSPGLAGGPSHNEQFF. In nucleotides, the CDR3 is TGTGCCAGCAGCTCCCCGGGACTAGCGGGGGGGCCGTCACACAATGAGCAGTTCTTC.

The CDR3 loop reads CASSLSGTSGGVQETQYF. The CDR3, as DNA: TGTGCCAGCAGCCTATCCGGGACTAGCGGGGGGGTCCAAGAGACCCAGTACTTC. The chain links TRBV4-2 to TRBJ2-5; the match to TRBD2 covers 16 bases. The germline gives CDR1 LGHNA, CDR2 YNFKEQ. The V and J ends lost 4 bases and 1 base, in that order; junction bases with no gene match: 6. CDR3 length equals 18 residues.

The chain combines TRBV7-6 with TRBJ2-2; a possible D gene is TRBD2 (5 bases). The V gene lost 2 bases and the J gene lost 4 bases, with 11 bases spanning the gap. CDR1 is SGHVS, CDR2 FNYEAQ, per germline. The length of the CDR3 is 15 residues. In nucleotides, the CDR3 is TGTGCCAGCAGCTTATACTCGCGGGCCACCGGGGAGCTGTTTTTT. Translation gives CASSLYSRATGELFF. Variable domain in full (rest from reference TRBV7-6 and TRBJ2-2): GAGVSQSPRYKVTKRGQDVALRCDPISGHVSLYWYRQALGQGPEFLTYFNYEAQQDKSGLPNDRFSAERPEGSISTLTIQRTEQRDSAMYRCASSLYSRATGELFFGEGSRLTVL.

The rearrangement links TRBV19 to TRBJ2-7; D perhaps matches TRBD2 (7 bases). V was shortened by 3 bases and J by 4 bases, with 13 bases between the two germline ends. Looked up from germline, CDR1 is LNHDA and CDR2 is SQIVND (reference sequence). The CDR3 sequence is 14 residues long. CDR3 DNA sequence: TGTGCCAGTAGTATTGGAGGGGGGGTGTACGAGCAGTACTTC. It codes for CASSIGGGVYEQYF.

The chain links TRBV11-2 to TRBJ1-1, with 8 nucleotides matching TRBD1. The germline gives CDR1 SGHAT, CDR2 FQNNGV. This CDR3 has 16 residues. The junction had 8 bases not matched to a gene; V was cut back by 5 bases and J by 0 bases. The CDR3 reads CASSPNRGLVNTEAFF. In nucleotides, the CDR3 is TGTGCCAGCAGCCCGAACAGGGGGTTAGTGAACACTGAAGCTTTCTTT.

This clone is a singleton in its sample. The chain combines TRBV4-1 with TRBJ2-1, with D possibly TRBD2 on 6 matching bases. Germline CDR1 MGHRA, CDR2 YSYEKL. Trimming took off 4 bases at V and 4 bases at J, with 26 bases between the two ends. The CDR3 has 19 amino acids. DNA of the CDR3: TGCGCCAGCAGCCTCAGCATAACGACCGGGGGATATATTTACAATGAGCAGTTCTTC. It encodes CASSLSITTGGYIYNEQFF.

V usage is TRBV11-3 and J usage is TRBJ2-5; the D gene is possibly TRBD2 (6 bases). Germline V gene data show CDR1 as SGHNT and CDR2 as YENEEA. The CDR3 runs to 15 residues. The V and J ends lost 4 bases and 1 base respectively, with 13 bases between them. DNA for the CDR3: TGTGCCAGCAGCTCAGCCCGGGACTCCCAAGAGACCCAGTACTTC. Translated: CASSSARDSQETQYF.

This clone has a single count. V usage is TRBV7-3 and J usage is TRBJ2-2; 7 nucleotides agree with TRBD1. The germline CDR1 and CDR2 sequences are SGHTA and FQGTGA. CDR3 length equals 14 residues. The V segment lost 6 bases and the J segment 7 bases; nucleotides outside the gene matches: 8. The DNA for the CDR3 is TGTGCCAGCAGTTTCACAGGGGACGGCGGGGAGCTGTTTTTT. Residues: CASSFTGDGGELFF.

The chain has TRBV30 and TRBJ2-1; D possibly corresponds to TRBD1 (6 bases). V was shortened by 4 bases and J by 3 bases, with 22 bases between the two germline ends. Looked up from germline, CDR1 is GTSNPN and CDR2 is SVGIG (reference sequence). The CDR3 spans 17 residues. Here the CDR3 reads CAWNKDRGGIGYNEQFF. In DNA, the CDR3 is TGTGCCTGGAATAAGGATAGAGGGGGAATCGGCTACAATGAGCAGTTCTTC.